One and the same sample provided the 31 T cell receptor beta chains below, sequenced in a study of regulatory T cells in long-lasting Graves disease. To make TCR beta libraries, researchers used iRepertoire HTBI primers and Arm-PCR of CDR3 regions. In TCRdb, the multiplex PCR reads were re-called with MiXCR into one record per CDR3 protein. The sample holds some 320,000 distinct CDR3 sequences, 15% to 20% seen once. Indicated time point: newly diagnosed GD, antithyroid drugs for less than 3 months. RNA extracted from PBMCs served as the sequencing template. The sample here was peripheral blood mononuclear cells (PBMCs), taken at new diagnosis, from a patient treated with antithyroid drugs. Receptors were obtained from a female donor with Graves disease.

The V call is TRBV10-1, the J call TRBJ2-7; 10 nucleotides line up with TRBD1. The CDR3 is 15 amino acids. After removal of 10 bases from V and 3 bases from J, the junction contained 12 bases not matched to a gene. In germline, CDR1 is WNHNN, CDR2 SYGVQD (reference sequence). The CDR3 sequence: CANGTGDYYNYEQYF. CDR3 bases: TGCGCCAACGGGACAGGGGACTACTACAACTACGAGCAGTACTTC.

The genes are TRBV12-3 or TRBV12-4 and TRBJ2-3; TRBD2 aligns across 11 bases. V was pared by 6 bases and J by 0 bases, with 2 bases of the junction left unmatched. The CDR3 runs 15 residues. CDR3 bases: TGTGCCAGCAGGACTAGCGGGACTAGCACAGATACGCAGTATTTT. Translated, it gives CASRTSGTSTDTQYF.

This clonotype showed up many times. The chain uses TRBV19 and TRBJ1-1, with D possibly being TRBD1 (5 bases). The germline V and J ends were trimmed by 7 bases and 2 bases, with 11 bases remaining between them. Germline CDR1 reads LNHDA; CDR2 reads SQIVND (reference sequence). The CDR3 totals 13 residues. The CDR3 here is CASMRGLNTEAFF. The CDR3 nucleotides are TGTGCCAGTATGAGGGGCTTAAACACTGAAGCTTTCTTT.

This clonotype was observed at least ten times. The chain employs TRBV5-1 and TRBJ1-1; no clear D gene. Germline assignment: CDR1 SGHRS and CDR2 YFSETQ. CDR3 length equals 14 residues. V was shortened by 4 bases and J by 0 bases, with 10 bases between the two germline ends. The CDR3 DNA follows: TGCGCCAGCAGCCGCCTTGGAGTGAACACTGAAGCTTTCTTT. It encodes CASSRLGVNTEAFF.

This clonotype was seen ten or more times. This chain joins TRBV5-1 and TRBJ2-5; 10 bases fit TRBD2. This CDR3 spans 15 amino acids. V shed 0 bases and J 5 bases; nucleotides not matched to a gene: 4. Germline V gene lookup returns CDR1 SGHRS and CDR2 YFSETQ. The CDR3 nucleotides are TGCGCCAGCAGCTTGGCAGCGGGAGGGCTTGAGACCCAGTACTTC. The encoded protein is CASSLAAGGLETQYF.

V is TRBV12-3 or TRBV12-4 and J is TRBJ2-6; D not certain. The CDR3 covers 19 residues. Trimming shortened V by 5 bases and J by 0 bases, and 20 bases separated the two germline ends. The CDR3 DNA reads TGTGCCAGCAGTCCCACCCCCCAATATTCAAACTCTGGGGCCAACGTCCTGACTTTC. Translating it yields CASSPTPQYSNSGANVLTF.

The V and J genes are TRBV11-2 and TRBJ2-5; TRBD2 matches at 8 bases. V lost 5 bases, J lost 3 bases, and 8 bases stayed unmatched. The CDR3 consists of 15 residues. The germline gives CDR1 SGHAT, CDR2 FQNNGV. The CDR3 sequence: CASSTLGTREETQYF. The CDR3 nucleotides read TGTGCCAGCAGCACTCTAGGGACTAGGGAAGAGACCCAGTACTTC.

V usage is TRBV20-1 and J usage is TRBJ2-7, with TRBD2 identical over 13 bases. V shed 5 bases and J 5 bases; nucleotides not matched to a gene: 9. CDR1 is DFQATT, CDR2 SNEGSKA, per germline (reference sequence). The CDR3 consists of 15 residues. The CDR3 DNA sequence: TGCAGTGCTTCTAAAGGGACTAGCGGGAAGGACGAGCAGTACTTC. It specifies CSASKGTSGKDEQYF.

To note about this clonotype: A junction boundary mismatches the germline segment, possibly from a read error. The V call is TRBV6-5, the J call TRBJ2-2; D possibly matches TRBD1 or TRBD2 (5 bases each). The V gene's germline CDR1 is MNHEY and CDR2 SVGAGI. The CDR3 has 15 residues. CDR3 region: CASSYFGTNTGELSF. CDR3 DNA: TGTGCCAGCAGTTACTTTGGGACGAACACCGGGGAGCTGTCTTTT.

This clonotype has ten or more counts. The chain recombines TRBV10-2 with TRBJ1-5; D may be TRBD1 (5 bases). V lost 5 bases, J lost 4 bases, and 30 bases lay in between. Germline assignment: CDR1 WSHSY and CDR2 SAAADI. This CDR3 is built from 20 residues. The CDR3 reads CASSQLLLPGDLRKNQPQHF. CDR3 in DNA: TGCGCCAGCAGTCAACTTCTCCTACCGGGGGACTTGAGAAAGAATCAGCCCCAGCATTTT.

In this sample, this clonotype turned up a few times. CDR3 loop: CASSEADGVSGANVLTF. CDR3 coding DNA: TGTGCCAGCAGTGAAGCGGACGGAGTCTCTGGGGCCAACGTCCTGACTTTC. The J gene is TRBJ2-6, the V gene TRBV2; D is undetermined. This CDR3 is 17 amino acids long. The V gene's germline CDR1 is SNHLY and CDR2 FYNNEI. Trimming removed 0 bases from V and 0 bases from J, with 9 bases in between. Full variable domain (remainder filled in from reference TRBV2 and TRBJ2-6): EPEVTQTPSHQVTQMGQEVILRCVPISNHLYFYWYRQILGQKVEFLVSFYNNEISEKSEIFDDQFSVERPDGSNFTLKIRSTKLEDSAMYFCASSEADGVSGANVLTFGAGSRLTVL.

There are a few counts of this clonotype. This chain links TRBV10-3 with TRBJ2-7; 8 bases agree with TRBD2. The CDR3 is 14 residues long. The ends lost 10 bases at V and 2 bases at J; junction bases unmatched: 10. Germline assignment: CDR1 ENHRY and CDR2 SYGVKD. The CDR3 region is CATELAEFPYEQYF. The CDR3 nucleotides read TGTGCCACAGAACTAGCGGAGTTCCCCTACGAGCAGTACTTC.

This clonotype was recorded many times. The chain recombines TRBV9 with TRBJ2-3; TRBD2 agrees at 10 bases. This CDR3 is 16 amino acids long. The V segment lost 6 bases and the J segment 1 base; nucleotides outside the gene matches: 8. Germline V gives CDR1 SGDLS, CDR2 YYNGEE. The CDR3 is CASTPSGSGGTDTQYF. In nucleotides, the CDR3 is TGTGCCAGCACCCCTAGCGGGAGCGGGGGCACAGATACGCAGTATTTT.

With respect to this clonotype: The conserved phenylalanine or tryptophan is not found at the CDR3 terminus, so this likely reflects a read error. V is TRBV4-1 and J is TRBJ2-1, with D tentatively TRBD2 (7 bases). The CDR3 covers 12 residues. Trimming left V 4 bases short and J 12 bases short, with 13 bases between. CDR1 and CDR2 (germline): MGHRA, YSYEKL. CDR3 in amino acids: CASSRPGGRQFS. CDR3 in DNA: TGCGCCAGCAGCCGTCCCGGGGGGCGGCAGTTCTCC.

The V gene is TRBV30, the J gene TRBJ2-7; D not certain. The ends were cut back, 3 bases at V and 0 bases at J, with 9 bases in the middle. In germline, CDR1 is GTSNPN, CDR2 SVGIG (reference sequence). This CDR3 has 13 residues. The CDR3 protein is CAWRVMGSYEQYF. The CDR3 DNA follows: TGTGCCTGGAGAGTGATGGGCTCCTACGAGCAGTACTTC.

The J gene is TRBJ2-2, the V gene TRBV11-3; D remains ambiguous. This CDR3 has 13 amino acids. Between the trimmed V and J ends, which lost 11 bases and 6 bases, there was a span of 16 bases. Germline-derived CDR1 and CDR2 are SGHNT and YENEEA. The DNA for the CDR3 is TGTGCCGGACGGATGGGTGGCCCCGGGGAGCTGTTTTTT. It translates to CAGRMGGPGELFF.

This clonotype was detected many times. The V call is TRBV6-5, the J call TRBJ1-2, with D tentatively TRBD1 (6 bases). The germline CDR1 and CDR2 sequences are MNHEY and SVGAGI. The CDR3 length is 15 residues. V was trimmed by 0 bases and J by 3 bases, leaving 11 bases between them. The CDR3 DNA reads TGTGCCAGCAGTTACTCGGCAGGGGAGTACTATGGCTACACCTTC. As protein: CASSYSAGEYYGYTF.

This clonotype was observed many times. The junction differs from germline at one of its ends, possibly a read error. CDR3 bases: TGCGCATCGGGATTCTACAATGAGCAGTTCTTC. Translated: CASGFYNEQFF. The rearrangement uses TRBV19 and TRBJ2-1, with a weak D call TRBD2 (5 bases). Germline loops: CDR1 LNHDA, CDR2 SQIVND (reference sequence). The length of the CDR3 is 11 residues.

As regards this clonotype: Given the absence of the conserved phenylalanine or tryptophan at the CDR3 end, a read error is likely. This chain connects TRBV9 to TRBJ2-1, with 13 bases that match TRBD2. This CDR3 has 20 residues. Germline V gives CDR1 SGDLS, CDR2 YYNGEE. V shed 0 bases, J shed 0 bases, and the junction held 9 bases outside the gene matches. The CDR3 DNA follows: TGTGCCAGCAGCGTAGAGGGGACTAGCGGGATGGGAAGCTCCTACAATGAGCAGTTCTAC. Its protein is CASSVEGTSGMGSSYNEQFY.

The V call is TRBV28, the J call TRBJ1-1, with 7 bases fitting TRBD1. With 4 bases clipped from V and 4 bases from J, the junction kept 12 bases outside the gene matches. The CDR3 totals 16 residues. Looked up from germline, CDR1 is MDHEN and CDR2 is SYDVKM. The CDR3 loop is CASSSLPGAGGTEAFF. CDR3 DNA: TGTGCCAGCAGTTCGCTGCCGGGGGCAGGGGGCACTGAAGCTTTCTTT.

This clonotype was observed at least ten times. The chain has TRBV5-6 and TRBJ2-2; D uncertain. This CDR3 has 14 residues. V was shortened by 1 base and J by 2 bases, with 6 bases between the two germline ends. Germline lookup yields CDR1 SGHDT and CDR2 YYEEEE. The CDR3 DNA is TGTGCCAGCAGCTTGAGGGAAAACACCGGGGAGCTGTTTTTT. Its translation is CASSLRENTGELFF.

This clonotype came up a few times. The chain is built from TRBV4-1 and TRBJ2-1; 7 bases line up with TRBD1. The germline CDR1 and CDR2 sequences are MGHRA and YSYEKL. The V and J ends lost 0 bases and 4 bases, in that order; junction bases with no gene match: 9. This CDR3 has 17 amino acids. The CDR3 region has the DNA TGCGCCAGCAGCCAAGAGATACTGACAGGGCTATACAATGAGCAGTTCTTC. Protein: CASSQEILTGLYNEQFF.

In this sample, this clonotype turned up many times. J is TRBJ1-5 and V is TRBV19; TRBD1 might be the D (5 bases). Deletions cut 0 bases from V and 0 bases from J, with 18 bases between. Germline CDR1 is LNHDA and CDR2 is SQIVND (reference sequence). The CDR3 is 19 residues long. The CDR3 DNA reads as TGTGCCAGTAGTATAGATTTTTGGAAGGAGGGACTTAGCAATCAGCCCCAGCATTTT. This sequence encodes CASSIDFWKEGLSNQPQHF.

This clonotype has a count of ten or more. This chain links TRBV2 with TRBJ2-7; the match to TRBD1 covers 10 bases. The V and J ends lost 6 bases and 7 bases, in that order; junction bases with no gene match: 6. CDR3 length: 13 amino acids. Germline loops: CDR1 SNHLY, CDR2 FYNNEI. The CDR3 loop is CASRGQGFGEQYF. CDR3 DNA: TGTGCCAGCAGGGGACAGGGGTTTGGGGAGCAGTACTTC.

The rearrangement joins TRBV19 to TRBJ2-3; D is unresolved. This CDR3 is built from 14 residues. Germline-derived CDR1 and CDR2 are LNHDA and SQIVND (reference sequence). The ends were cut back, 0 bases at V and 3 bases at J, with 7 bases in the middle. CDR3 sequence (DNA): TGTGCCAGTAGTATAGATGAGGAGACAGATACGCAGTATTTT. This gives the protein CASSIDEETDTQYF.

This clonotype was seen at least ten times. V and J are TRBV6-5 and TRBJ1-1; D unclear. The CDR3 totals 12 residues. V lost 3 bases and J lost 2, with 4 bases in between. Germline CDR1 and CDR2: MNHEY and SVGAGI. CDR3 amino acids: CASSYPNTEAFF. DNA of the CDR3: TGTGCCAGCAGTTATCCAAACACTGAAGCTTTCTTT.

In this sample, this clonotype turned up many times. The rearrangement uses TRBV29-1 and TRBJ1-4, with TRBD1 identical over 7 bases. V shed 7 bases, J shed 7 bases, and the junction held 9 bases outside the gene matches. The CDR3 is 13 amino acids. Germline V lookup: CDR1 SQVTM, CDR2 ANQGSEA. The CDR3 DNA is TGCAGCGCCAACAGGGGAGGAAGTGAAAAACTGTTTTTT. It codes for CSANRGGSEKLFF. The full variable domain, in which reference TRBV29-1 and TRBJ1-4 provide the parts outside the CDR3, is SAVISQKPSRDICQRGTSLTIQCQVDSQVTMMFWYRQQPGQSLTLIATANQGSEATYESGFVIDKFPISRPNLTFSTLTVSNMSPEDSSIYLCSANRGGSEKLFFGSGTQLSVL.

V usage is TRBV12-3 or TRBV12-4 and J usage is TRBJ1-4, with 10 bases fitting TRBD1. J lost 8 bases, V lost 6 bases, and 9 bases had no gene match. CDR3 length: 15 residues. The CDR3 sequence is CASSLRGTGDEKLFF. The CDR3 DNA reads as TGTGCCAGCAGCCTCCGAGGGACAGGGGACGAAAAACTGTTTTTT.

The sample holds a few counts of this clonotype. The rearrangement joins TRBV6-5 to TRBJ2-1; D remains unclear. CDR1 and CDR2 from the germline V gene are MNHEY and SVGAGI. V lost 4 bases and J 1 base, leaving 14 bases between the germline ends. CDR3 length: 16 amino acids. The CDR3 here is CASSFSPQRSYNEQFF. The CDR3 DNA follows: TGTGCCAGCAGTTTTTCTCCTCAACGGTCCTACAATGAGCAGTTCTTC.

This clonotype was recorded many times. The chain carries TRBV29-1 and TRBJ1-2; D remains unclear. The length of the CDR3 is 11 residues. Germline-derived CDR1 and CDR2 are SQVTM and ANQGSEA. Trimming removed 7 bases at V and 7 bases at J, with 13 bases between. The CDR3 protein is CSAVVTGGYTF. CDR3 bases: TGCAGCGCCGTAGTCACGGGTGGCTACACCTTC.

This clonotype was recorded many times. The J gene is TRBJ2-3, the V gene TRBV13, with TRBD2 identical over 7 bases. Germline-derived CDR1 and CDR2 are PRHDT and FYEKMQ (reference sequence). The CDR3 is 17 amino acids. With V trimmed by 8 bases and J by 0 bases, 14 bases remained unmatched. CDR3 bases: TGTGCCAGCGGGGCGGGAGCACCTAGAGCAAGCACAGATACGCAGTATTTT. Translating it yields CASGAGAPRASTDTQYF.